The 26 T cell receptor beta chains reported below all come from one sample, sequenced in a study of blood T cell repertoires in COVID-19. The method was immunoSEQ multiplex PCR; TCRdb's version includes in-frame clones alone and lacks a portion of them. Here the sample spans 150,000 or so clones, roughly 90% being singletons. The sample consisted of peripheral blood. The receptors stem from a human donor in a cohort sampled during active COVID-19.

V gene TRBV4-3 combines with J gene TRBJ1-1; D unclear. From germline, CDR1 is LGHNA and CDR2 YSLEER. Trimming took 2 bases from V and 2 from J, leaving 9 bases between them. The CDR3 spans 14 residues. The chain's CDR3 is CASSQSLRNTEAFF. The CDR3 region has the DNA TGCGCCAGCAGCCAATCCTTGCGAAACACTGAAGCTTTCTTT.

J is TRBJ2-5 and V is TRBV3-1 (or the pseudogene TRBV3-2); the match to TRBD2 covers 8 bases. Per the germline V gene, CDR1 is LGHDT and CDR2 is YNNKEL (reference sequence). Unmatched junction bases numbered 11, after V lost 4 bases and J lost 4 bases. The CDR3 loop spans 16 amino acids. The CDR3 region is CASSPPTGGAGETQYF. DNA for the CDR3: TGTGCCAGCAGCCCACCGACCGGGGGGGCGGGAGAGACCCAGTACTTC.

The V call is TRBV6-2 or TRBV6-3, the J call TRBJ1-1, with 8 bases fitting TRBD1. J gave up 2 bases and V 0 bases, and 11 bases lay outside the gene matches. CDR3 length equals 18 residues. Looked up from germline, CDR1 is MNHEY and CDR2 is SVGEGT. This CDR3 is CASSYSSDRDVINTEAFF. CDR3 coding DNA: TGTGCCAGCAGTTACTCCTCGGACAGGGATGTTATCAACACTGAAGCTTTCTTT.

J is TRBJ2-5 and V is TRBV2; weak D call: TRBD1 (7 bases). V lost 11 bases and J 10 bases, leaving 20 bases between the germline ends. This CDR3 spans 12 amino acids. Per the germline V gene, CDR1 is SNHLY and CDR2 is FYNNEI. CDR3 nucleotide sequence: TGTGCCGTTCTTCAGGGGGGTAACGACCAGTACTTC. Translated: CAVLQGGNDQYF.

The chain employs TRBV21-1 and TRBJ2-7; the table's D call, TRBD2, has no DNA check behind it. TRBV21-1 is noted as a pseudogene. The CDR3 has 16 amino acids. CDR3: CASNHHTHTSSYEQYF. As DNA, the CDR3 is TGTGCCAGCAATCACCACACCCATACTAGTTCCTACGAGCAGTACTTC.

This clone turned up a few times. The rearrangement links TRBV2 to TRBJ2-7, with TRBD2 as a possible D gene (6 bases). Germline V gives CDR1 SNHLY, CDR2 FYNNEI. The CDR3 has 14 residues. V lost 1 base and J 5 bases, leaving 12 bases between the germline ends. CDR3 nucleotides: TGTGCCAGCAGTGAAGGGACGGGAGTTGACGAGCAGTACTTC. It codes for CASSEGTGVDEQYF.

The chain couples TRBV19 to TRBJ1-5, with a possible D match to TRBD1 (5 bases). Trimming removed 5 bases at V and 1 base at J, with 12 bases between. CDR3 size: 15 residues. CDR1 is LNHDA, CDR2 SQIVND, per germline (reference sequence). The CDR3 reads CASSLTVSSNQPQHF. DNA of the CDR3: TGTGCCAGTAGTCTGACAGTTTCCAGCAATCAGCCCCAGCATTTT.

The V and J genes are TRBV4-3 and TRBJ2-3; a weak D match, TRBD1 (5 bases). Germline CDR1 and CDR2: LGHNA and YSLEER. The CDR3 has 12 residues. V was pared by 2 bases and J by 5 bases, with 5 bases between. The CDR3 DNA reads as TGCGCCAGCAGCCAAAGGGGAGATACGCAGTATTTT. Translating gives CASSQRGDTQYF.

This rearrangement joins TRBV12-3 or TRBV12-4 to TRBJ2-7; D is possibly TRBD1 (5 bases). The CDR3 runs to 13 residues. V lost 6 bases and J 3 bases, leaving 12 bases between the germline ends. CDR3 nucleotide sequence: TGTGCCAGCAGGCAATCGACAGTCTACGAGCAGTACTTC. Translating it yields CASRQSTVYEQYF.

This rearrangement joins TRBV7-2 to TRBJ2-3, with 11 bases aligning to TRBD2. Germline V gene data show CDR1 as SGHTA and CDR2 as FQGNSA. Trimming at V came to 3 bases and at J to 3 bases, leaving 5 bases not matched to a gene. This CDR3 spans 16 amino acids. The CDR3 here is CASSFSGGASTDTQYF. CDR3 nucleotide sequence: TGTGCCAGCAGCTTTAGCGGGGGGGCCTCGACAGATACGCAGTATTTT.

The V call is TRBV4-2, the J call TRBJ1-5; no clear D gene. Germline CDR1 and CDR2: LGHNA and YNFKEQ. The V end lost 1 base, the J end lost 1 base, and 5 bases lay between the germline ends. The CDR3 totals 14 residues. CDR3 residues: CASSQGRSNQPQHF. In DNA form, the CDR3 reads TGTGCCAGCAGCCAAGGCAGGAGCAATCAGCCCCAGCATTTT.

The gene calls are TRBV10-1 and TRBJ1-6, with 7 bases aligning to TRBD1. After removal of 4 bases from V and 0 bases from J, the junction contained 6 bases not matched to a gene. Germline-derived CDR1 and CDR2 are WNHNN and SYGVQD (reference sequence). This CDR3 spans 17 amino acids. The CDR3: CASSGTGSCSYNSPLHF. The CDR3 region has the DNA TGCGCCAGCAGTGGGACAGGTTCTTGCTCCTATAATTCACCCCTCCACTTT.

The CDR3 nucleotides read TGCGCCAGCAGTCGGACAGGAAGAGGCTACGAGCAGTACTTC. Residues: CASSRTGRGYEQYF. The genes are TRBV4-3 and TRBJ2-7, with 7 bases lining up with TRBD1. The V segment lost 6 bases and the J segment 3 bases; nucleotides outside the gene matches: 8. Germline CDR1 and CDR2: LGHNA and YSLEER. This CDR3 has 14 residues.

V gene TRBV4-1 combines with J gene TRBJ1-2; no clear D gene. The germline V gene has CDR1 MGHRA and CDR2 YSYEKL. This CDR3 contains 14 residues. The V end was cut by 3 bases, the J end by 4 bases, with 12 bases between. This CDR3 reads CASSHIGESYGYTF. CDR3 sequence (DNA): TGCGCCAGCAGCCATATAGGAGAGAGCTATGGCTACACCTTC.

This clone appeared a single time. J is TRBJ1-2 and V is TRBV30, with a weak D call TRBD1 (5 bases). This CDR3 comprises 14 residues. V was cut by 1 base and J by 1 base, with 10 bases left in between. CDR1 and CDR2 (germline): GTSNPN, SVGIG (reference sequence). The CDR3 DNA follows: TGTGCCTGGAGTGGGGGCAGGGTTAACTATGGCTACACCTTC. This gives the protein CAWSGGRVNYGYTF. Using reference TRBV30 and TRBJ1-2 for the parts outside the CDR3, the full variable domain is SQTIHQWPATLVQPVGSPLSLECTVEGTSNPNLYWYRQAAGRGLQLLFYSVGIGQISSEVPQNLSASRPQDRQFILSSKKLLLSDSGFYLCAWSGGRVNYGYTFGSGTRLTVV.

V and J are TRBV28 and TRBJ2-7; 7 bases fit TRBD2. J was trimmed by 2 bases and V by 2 bases; bases with no gene match: 9. The CDR3 runs to 16 residues. Per the germline V gene, CDR1 is MDHEN and CDR2 is SYDVKM. DNA of the CDR3: TGTGCCAGCAGTTTACTCAGCGGGGTGATGACCTACGAGCAGTACTTC. The encoded protein is CASSLLSGVMTYEQYF.

This clone was counted a few times. The V and J genes are TRBV7-2 and TRBJ2-7, with TRBD2 identical over 7 bases. CDR3 length: 16 residues. CDR1 and CDR2 from the germline V gene are SGHTA and FQGNSA. The V gene end was trimmed by 5 bases and the J gene end by 3 bases; junction bases not matched to a gene: 13. The DNA of the CDR3 is TGTGCCAGCAGCCAAGGGGCGGGAGCCCTCTTCTACGAGCAGTACTTC. This gives the protein CASSQGAGALFYEQYF.

The CDR3, as DNA: TGTGCCAGCAGCTTAGTCGGCGAGCAGTACTTC. It translates to CASSLVGEQYF. The chain recombines TRBV7-2 with TRBJ2-7; D remains unclear. CDR1 and CDR2 (germline): SGHTA, FQGNSA. Trimming shortened V by 1 base and J by 6 bases, and 4 bases separated the two germline ends. The length of the CDR3 is 11 residues.

The V call is TRBV9, the J call TRBJ2-3; TRBD2 matches 12 bases. Germline loops: CDR1 SGDLS, CDR2 YYNGEE. V was clipped by 0 bases and J by 4 bases; unmatched bases: 3. The CDR3 consists of 16 residues. The CDR3 loop is CASSVGLAGGSDTQYF. The CDR3 region has the DNA TGTGCCAGCAGCGTAGGCCTAGCGGGAGGGTCAGATACGCAGTATTTT.

V gene TRBV7-2 combines with J gene TRBJ1-2; D possibly corresponds to TRBD1 (5 bases). Trimming removed 1 base from V and 3 bases from J, with 15 bases in between. CDR3 length: 16 amino acids. Germline V gene data show CDR1 as SGHTA and CDR2 as FQGNSA. The CDR3 sequence is CASSLGPPGIDYGYTF. The DNA for the CDR3 is TGTGCCAGCAGCTTAGGGCCCCCAGGGATAGACTATGGCTACACCTTC.

The genes are TRBV2 and TRBJ2-5; 9 bases map to TRBD1. The CDR3 length is 15 residues. From germline, CDR1 is SNHLY and CDR2 FYNNEI. V lost 3 bases, J lost 2 bases, and 4 bases stayed unmatched. The CDR3 coding sequence is TGTGCCAGCAGTGAGGACAGGGGATTTCAAGAGACCCAGTACTTC. Its protein product is CASSEDRGFQETQYF.

The gene calls are TRBV4-3 and TRBJ2-2; D uncertain. The CDR3 totals 14 residues. V was trimmed by 0 bases and J by 7 bases, leaving 9 bases between them. Germline loops: CDR1 LGHNA, CDR2 YSLEER. CDR3 DNA: TGCGCCAGCAGCCAAGAAGTTGCAGTCGGGGAGCTGTTTTTT. This encodes CASSQEVAVGELFF.

This chain links TRBV7-9 with TRBJ1-1, with 7 bases lining up with TRBD1. Trimming removed 5 bases from V and 1 base from J; junction bases left unmatched: 4. Per germline, CDR1 SEHNR and CDR2 FQNEAQ (reference sequence). This CDR3 has 14 amino acids. The CDR3 loop reads CASSQRDRNTEAFF. CDR3 sequence (DNA): TGTGCCAGCAGCCAACGGGACAGGAACACTGAAGCTTTCTTT.

The chain is built from TRBV28 and TRBJ1-2, with TRBD1 as a possible D gene (6 bases). This CDR3 region has 15 residues. The germline V and J ends were trimmed by 5 bases and 2 bases, with 15 bases remaining between them. The V gene's germline CDR1 is MDHEN and CDR2 SYDVKM. CDR3 DNA sequence: TGTGCCAGCAGTCTGACGACAGGAGGCAACTATGGCTACACCTTC. The encoded protein is CASSLTTGGNYGYTF.

The rearrangement uses TRBV4-3 and TRBJ2-3; 8 positions agree with TRBD2. Germline V gene sequence: CDR1 LGHNA, CDR2 YSLEER. This CDR3 is built from 18 residues. V was clipped by 4 bases and J by 2 bases; unmatched bases: 14. CDR3 in amino acids: CASSPTRQRGFITDTQYF. CDR3 in DNA: TGCGCCAGCAGCCCCACCCGTCAGCGGGGGTTTATCACAGATACGCAGTATTTT.

The CDR3 nucleotides read TGTGCCTGGGAGCGGGGCAGCACAGATACGCAGTATTTT. Residues: CAWERGSTDTQYF. The rearrangement links TRBV30 to TRBJ2-3; 7 bases are shared with TRBD2. V dropped 5 bases and J dropped 0; count of bases not matched to a gene: 2. Germline V gives CDR1 GTSNPN, CDR2 SVGIG (reference sequence). The CDR3 totals 13 residues.